The clone carrying this T cell receptor (beta chain) was seen a handful of times. Two oligonucleotides, mixed equimolar, formed the beta constant-region primer covering TRBC1 and TRBC2. One entry per CDR3 protein, called by TCRdb with MiXCR from the UMI-ligation and nested PCR reads. The sample has some 83,000 distinct CDR3 sequences; 13% are singletons. The data belong to a study of naive and memory T cell subsets. The germline V and J ends were trimmed by 2 bases and 5 bases, with 22 bases remaining between them. This CDR3 has 17 amino acids. CDR1 and CDR2 from the germline V gene are LNHNV and YYDKDF (reference sequence).

V is TRBV15 and J is TRBJ2-7; D might be TRBD1 (6 bases). The sequencing sample was made of central memory CD4+ T cells from blood. The sequence was obtained from a human donor in good health. CDR3 loop: CATSRIQDSQDRNEQYF. CDR3 sequence (DNA): TGTGCCACCAGCAGAATTCAGGACAGTCAAGATCGCAACGAGCAGTACTTC.